This T cell receptor beta chain was found in a study of regulatory T cells in long-lasting Graves disease. After removal of 4 bases from V and 4 bases from J, the junction contained 2 bases not matched to a gene. Germline V gene data show CDR1 as GTSNPN and CDR2 as SVGIG (reference sequence). The CDR3 runs 13 residues. Time point indicated: newly diagnosed GD, antithyroid drugs for less than 3 months. Making the TCR library involved RNA that had been extracted from PBMCs. Investigators prepared the TCR beta libraries by applying iRepertoire HTBI primers and Arm-PCR of CDR3 regions. TCRdb recomputed calls from the multiplex PCR reads with MiXCR, one row per CDR3 protein. In the table there are 620,000 or so distinct CDR3 sequences, roughly 16% of which are singletons. These data are also associated with another study on T cells in Graves' hyperthyroidism and ophthalmopathy.

The chain combines TRBV30 with TRBJ2-3; TRBD2 agrees at 10 bases. This receptor was identified in a woman in her thirties with Graves disease. The sample was peripheral blood mononuclear cells (PBMCs), taken at new diagnosis, from a patient treated with antithyroid drugs. As DNA, the CDR3 is TGTGCCTGGACTAGCGGGAGTTCAGATACGCAGTATTTT. Amino acids: CAWTSGSSDTQYF.